The present TCR beta chain was sequenced within a study of spatial heterogeneity in lung cancer. In this sample, this clonotype turned up many times. Its target is not known. Time point denoted: sample taken at primary tumor resection. This CDR3 comprises 18 residues. The germline CDR1 and CDR2 sequences are KGHDR and SFDVKD. V gave up 7 bases and J gave up 0 bases, with 21 bases separating them. TCRdb called the 5' RACE reads again in MiXCR, with one record for every CDR3 protein. In the table there are 17,000 or so distinct CDR3 sequences, more than 5.5% of which are singletons. Whole-study results and caveats: Counts of expanded intratumoral alpha and beta TCRs tracked tumor mutation counts.

Sequencing used lung tumor tissue, obtained at surgery. The chain employs TRBV24-1 and TRBJ2-4; D perhaps matches TRBD2 (5 bases). The sequence derives from a female donor with early-stage non-small cell lung cancer. The CDR3 loop is CATSAGGTYALAKNIQYF. The CDR3, as DNA: TGTGCCACCAGCGCTGGAGGCACGTACGCGTTAGCCAAAAACATTCAGTACTTC.